This T cell receptor beta chain was found in a study of neurological immune-mediated disorders. V lost 4 bases to trimming and J lost 4 bases; unmatched junction nucleotides: 10. The V gene's germline CDR1 is SGDLS and CDR2 YYNGEE. CDR3 length: 16 residues. Study conclusions and caveats: No expanded-clone CDR3 amino acid sequence recurred across subjects, suggesting private TCR-beta repertoires.

As for this clonotype: Its antigen is still unknown. No conserved phenylalanine or tryptophan ends this CDR3, so it is likely a read error.

cDNA synthesis was performed by 5'RACE with 10-nucleotide random UMIs. Over 180 million TCR-beta sequences (from 15-18 subjects) were yielded by each sequencing run. One entry per CDR3 protein, called by TCRdb with MiXCR from the 5' RACE reads. Of tens of thousands of distinct CDR3 sequences detected, under 13% appear once; the ten largest clones hold 1.8%. The healthy controls volunteered at a blood bank in Maryland, USA. The sample consisted of PBMCs. This receptor was obtained from a man aged 35 to 55 in good health. The gene calls are TRBV9 and TRBJ2-1, with TRBD2 identical over 8 bases. The CDR3 DNA is TGTGCCAGCAGCCCACGAGGGGCGGGGGGTTACAATGAGCAGTTCTTA. This sequence encodes CASSPRGAGGYNEQFL.